Following are 27 T cell receptor beta chains from one sample sequenced in a study of T cells in localized non-small cell lung cancer. The repertoire was sequenced with immunoSEQ multiplex PCR; TCRdb's copy has only in-frame clones and lacks some. Of around 21,000 clones listed, roughly 89% are singletons. Source: peripheral blood, taken before any cancer treatment. These receptors were taken from a male donor older than 55 with stage I squamous cell lung carcinoma.

This rearrangement joins TRBV29-1 to TRBJ2-5, with 7 bases matching TRBD2. V trimming: 3 bases; J trimming: 5 bases; junction bases outside the gene matches: 6. Germline V gene lookup returns CDR1 SQVTM and CDR2 ANQGSEA. The CDR3 contains 13 residues. This chain's CDR3 is CSVDGGVGETQYF. CDR3 nucleotides: TGCAGCGTTGATGGGGGGGTAGGGGAGACCCAGTACTTC.

V is TRBV18 and J is TRBJ2-5; 8 bases are a match to TRBD2. V shed 6 bases, J shed 2 bases, and the junction held 11 bases outside the gene matches. The CDR3 loop spans 16 amino acids. Germline lookup yields CDR1 KGHSH and CDR2 LQKENI. Here the CDR3 DNA reads TGTGCCAGCTCCCGACCAATGCGGGGGGATCAAGAGACCCAGTACTTC. Residues: CASSRPMRGDQETQYF.

This clone has more than one count but fewer than ten. This rearrangement joins TRBV10-3 to TRBJ2-6; maybe TRBD1 (6 bases). The CDR3 is 15 amino acids. Trimming took off 6 bases at V and 0 bases at J, with 9 bases between the two ends. Germline V gene lookup returns CDR1 ENHRY and CDR2 SYGVKD. CDR3 nucleotide sequence: TGTGCCATCAGCTGGACAGACTCTGGGGCCAACGTCCTGACTTTC. It codes for CAISWTDSGANVLTF.

The chain recombines TRBV5-4 with TRBJ1-2, with TRBD1 matching over 8 bases. Germline CDR1 is SGHNT and CDR2 is YYREEE (reference sequence). The CDR3 has 13 amino acids. Trimming took 4 bases from V and 6 from J; bases not matched to a gene: 5. CDR3: CASSLQGADGYTF. The CDR3 DNA is TGTGCCAGCAGCCTCCAGGGGGCCGATGGCTACACCTTC.

The V and J genes are TRBV11-2 and TRBJ2-7; D gene ambiguous. CDR3 length equals 14 residues. Germline values: CDR1 SGHAT, CDR2 FQNNGV. Trimming removed 1 base from V and 3 bases from J, with 10 bases in between. CDR3 coding DNA: TGTGCCAGCAGCTTAGCCCCAGGAATCTACGAGCAGTACTTC. It translates to CASSLAPGIYEQYF.

This CDR3 reads CATSRDMGQGGNEQFF. Here the CDR3 DNA reads TGTGCCACCAGCAGAGATATGGGACAGGGAGGAAATGAGCAGTTCTTC. The genes are TRBV15 and TRBJ2-1; TRBD1 matches 9 bases. CDR3 length equals 16 residues. Germline V gene lookup returns CDR1 LNHNV and CDR2 YYDKDF (reference sequence). With V trimmed by 0 bases and J by 7 bases, 7 bases remained unmatched.

The chain combines TRBV5-1 with TRBJ2-7; the D is unclear. V was clipped by 0 bases and J by 2 bases, with 9 bases between them. The CDR3 has 14 amino acids. The V gene's germline CDR1 is SGHRS and CDR2 YFSETQ. CDR3 amino acids: CASSLDAGPYEQYF. The CDR3 DNA reads TGCGCCAGCAGCTTGGACGCCGGGCCCTACGAGCAGTACTTC.

This sequence joins TRBV7-6 and TRBJ2-7; 9 bases map to TRBD1. CDR3 size: 14 residues. Germline CDR1 SGHVS, CDR2 FNYEAQ. V lost 4 bases to trimming and J lost 5 bases; unmatched junction nucleotides: 6. The CDR3 protein is CASSSRGQGHEQYF. The CDR3 region has the DNA TGTGCCAGCAGCTCCCGCGGACAGGGGCACGAGCAGTACTTC.

The chain has TRBV29-1 and TRBJ2-3; D uncertain. In germline, CDR1 is SQVTM, CDR2 ANQGSEA. V was shortened by 4 bases and J by 3 bases, with 11 bases between the two germline ends. CDR3 length: 13 residues. The CDR3 protein is CSVGHLITDTQYF. For the CDR3, the DNA is TGCAGCGTTGGACACTTGATTACAGATACGCAGTATTTT.

V and J are TRBV5-6 and TRBJ1-1; no firm D call. Germline CDR1 reads SGHDT; CDR2 reads YYEEEE. The CDR3 length is 13 residues. Trimming took off 1 base at V and 4 bases at J, with 8 bases between the two ends. The chain's CDR3 is CASSLWELTEAFF. CDR3 sequence (DNA): TGTGCCAGCAGCTTGTGGGAACTCACTGAAGCTTTCTTT.

This clone has only one observation. The chain links TRBV9 to TRBJ1-4, with a possible D match to TRBD1 (5 bases). This CDR3 is 13 amino acids long. V was shortened by 3 bases and J by 4 bases, with 7 bases between the two germline ends. Per germline, CDR1 SGDLS and CDR2 YYNGEE. The CDR3 DNA reads TGTGCCAGCAGCGCGGGGCTTAATGAAAAACTGTTTTTT. Translated: CASSAGLNEKLFF.

The chain employs TRBV29-1 and TRBJ1-5; 7 positions match TRBD1. J lost 4 bases, V lost 7 bases, and 13 bases had no gene match. Looked up from germline, CDR1 is SQVTM and CDR2 is ANQGSEA. The CDR3 sequence is 15 residues long. The CDR3 bases are TGCAGCGCCACCTTGGGTCAGGGGGGAAATCAGCCCCAGCATTTT. This translates into CSATLGQGGNQPQHF.

The chain has TRBV6-6 and TRBJ1-1; D gene ambiguous. Germline loops: CDR1 MNHNY, CDR2 SVGAGI (reference sequence). This CDR3 spans 13 amino acids. Trimming pared 4 bases from V and 2 bases from J, leaving 8 bases between. The chain's CDR3 is CASSSRGNTEAFF. For the CDR3, the DNA is TGTGCCAGCAGTTCACGTGGAAACACTGAAGCTTTCTTT.

The V gene is TRBV9, the J gene TRBJ2-2; no reliable D call. The CDR3 extends over 14 amino acids. V gave up 3 bases and J gave up 2 bases, with 8 bases separating them. Germline V gene lookup returns CDR1 SGDLS and CDR2 YYNGEE. This CDR3 reads CASSDASNTGELFF. Here the CDR3 DNA reads TGTGCCAGCAGCGACGCCAGCAACACCGGGGAGCTGTTTTTT.

CDR3 sequence (DNA): TGTGCCATCAGTCCACCCGCCGGCCATGGCTACACCTTC. Translated, it gives CAISPPAGHGYTF. This chain uses TRBV10-3 with TRBJ1-2; D is undetermined. Germline V gives CDR1 ENHRY, CDR2 SYGVKD. The CDR3 is made up of 13 amino acids. V lost 5 bases, J lost 6 bases, and 13 bases lay in between.

The V and J genes are TRBV11-2 and TRBJ1-2; D not certain. The CDR3 covers 13 residues. Looked up from germline, CDR1 is SGHAT and CDR2 is FQNNGV. V dropped 1 base and J dropped 3 bases, with 6 bases sitting between them. The CDR3 region has the DNA TGTGCCAGCAGCTTAGGTCGTTACTATGGCTACACCTTC. It yields the protein CASSLGRYYGYTF.

The chain links TRBV6-5 to TRBJ2-5, with 12 nucleotides matching TRBD2. Judging by the DNA end, TRBJ2-7 fits better; the J call may be wrong. The CDR3 is 15 residues long. Germline V gene sequence: CDR1 MNHEY, CDR2 SVGAGI. In nucleotides, the CDR3 is TGTGCCAGCAGTACTCCTAGCGGGGGGGCCTACGAGCAGTACTTC. As protein: CASSTPSGGAYEQYF.

The chain has TRBV10-2 and TRBJ1-5; maybe TRBD1 (5 bases). Germline-derived CDR1 and CDR2 are WSHSY and SAAADI. V lost 2 bases and J lost 2, with 10 bases in between. The CDR3 has 15 residues. In DNA, the CDR3 is TGCGCCAGCAGTGAGCAGGGCCGCGGCAATCAGCCCCAGCATTTT. This gives the protein CASSEQGRGNQPQHF.

This sequence joins TRBV6-5 and TRBJ2-7, with D unresolved. The CDR3 runs 13 residues. Trimming took 2 bases from V and 0 from J, leaving 5 bases between them. Germline V gene data show CDR1 as MNHEY and CDR2 as SVGAGI. Here the CDR3 DNA reads TGTGCCAGCAGTTACGGGGTCTCCTACGAGCAGTACTTC. This encodes CASSYGVSYEQYF.

This chain connects TRBV7-9 to TRBJ1-6; TRBD1 aligns across 7 bases. The germline gives CDR1 SEHNR, CDR2 FQNEAQ (reference sequence). The CDR3 extends over 18 amino acids. V dropped 5 bases and J dropped 0; count of bases not matched to a gene: 10. This CDR3 reads CASSPYTGESSYNSPLHF. CDR3 DNA sequence: TGTGCCAGCAGCCCGTACACAGGGGAGAGCTCCTATAATTCACCCCTCCACTTT.

The chain carries TRBV11-2 and TRBJ1-5; D is unresolved. The CDR3 sequence is 15 residues long. Trimming took off 1 base at V and 3 bases at J, with 10 bases between the two ends. The V gene's germline CDR1 is SGHAT and CDR2 FQNNGV. In DNA, the CDR3 is TGTGCCAGCAGCTTAGTTAGGGTAATCAATCAGCCCCAGCATTTT. Protein: CASSLVRVINQPQHF.

The chain is built from TRBV19 and TRBJ1-1; 8 bases are shared with TRBD1. Trimming took 3 bases from V and 5 from J; bases not matched to a gene: 11. Per the germline V gene, CDR1 is LNHDA and CDR2 is SQIVND (reference sequence). CDR3 length equals 16 residues. The DNA for the CDR3 is TGTGCCAGTAGTATTGGACAGGGAGTGGCATTTACTGAAGCTTTCTTT. This gives the protein CASSIGQGVAFTEAFF.

The rearrangement links TRBV13 to TRBJ2-7, with D possibly TRBD1 on 5 matching bases. CDR3 length: 14 amino acids. The germline V and J ends were trimmed by 4 bases and 0 bases, with 10 bases remaining between them. The V gene's germline CDR1 is PRHDT and CDR2 FYEKMQ (reference sequence). CDR3 in amino acids: CASSSSQGSYEQYF. In DNA form, the CDR3 reads TGTGCCAGCAGCTCAAGTCAGGGCTCCTACGAGCAGTACTTC.

V is TRBV30 and J is TRBJ1-6; perhaps TRBD1 as D (5 bases). The ends were cut back, 4 bases at V and 10 bases at J, with 17 bases in the middle. Germline values: CDR1 GTSNPN, CDR2 SVGIG (reference sequence). This CDR3 region has 14 residues. The DNA of the CDR3 is TGTGCCTGGACCAAGGGGAGGGAGAGATCACCCCTCCACTTT. This gives the protein CAWTKGRERSPLHF.

The chain joins TRBV2 to TRBJ2-6; D gene unclear. CDR3 length equals 15 residues. With 6 bases removed from V and 3 bases from J, the gap between germline ends came to 12 bases. CDR1 is SNHLY, CDR2 FYNNEI, per germline. CDR3 loop: CASSTPLGGANVLTF. CDR3 bases: TGTGCCAGCAGCACCCCCCTGGGTGGGGCCAACGTCCTGACTTTC.

This rearrangement joins TRBV19 to TRBJ1-3; weak D call: TRBD1 (6 bases). This CDR3 spans 13 amino acids. V was pared by 10 bases and J by 2 bases, with 12 bases between. Looked up from germline, CDR1 is LNHDA and CDR2 is SQIVND (reference sequence). The CDR3 spells CATRQEAGNTIYF. CDR3 nucleotide sequence: TGTGCCACCAGACAGGAAGCTGGAAACACCATATATTTT.

J is TRBJ2-1 and V is TRBV11-2; no clear D gene. The CDR3 sequence is 13 residues long. V dropped 5 bases and J dropped 2 bases, with 7 bases sitting between them. Germline CDR1 and CDR2: SGHAT and FQNNGV. The CDR3 loop is CASSPLAYNEQFF. DNA of the CDR3: TGTGCCAGCAGCCCTCTAGCCTACAATGAGCAGTTCTTC.